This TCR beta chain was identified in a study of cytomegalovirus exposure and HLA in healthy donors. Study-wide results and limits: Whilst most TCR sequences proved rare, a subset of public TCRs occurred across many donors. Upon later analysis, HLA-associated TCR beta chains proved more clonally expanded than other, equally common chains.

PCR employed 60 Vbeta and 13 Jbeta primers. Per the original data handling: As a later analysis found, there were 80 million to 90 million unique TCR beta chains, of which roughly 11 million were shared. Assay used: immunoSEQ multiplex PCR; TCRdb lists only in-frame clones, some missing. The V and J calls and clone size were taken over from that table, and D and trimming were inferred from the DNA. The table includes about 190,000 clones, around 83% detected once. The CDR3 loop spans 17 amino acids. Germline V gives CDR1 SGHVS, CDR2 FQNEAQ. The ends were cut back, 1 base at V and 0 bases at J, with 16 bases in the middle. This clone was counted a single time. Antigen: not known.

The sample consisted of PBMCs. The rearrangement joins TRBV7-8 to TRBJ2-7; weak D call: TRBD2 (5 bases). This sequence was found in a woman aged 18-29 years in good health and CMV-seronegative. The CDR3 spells CASSLGVTRKSSYEQYF. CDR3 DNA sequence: TGTGCCAGCAGCTTAGGCGTTACTAGAAAGAGCTCCTACGAGCAGTACTTC.